One and the same sample provided the 16 T cell receptor beta chains below, sequenced in a study of beta chain features in type 1 diabetes. The whole isolated RNA underwent reverse transcription, so sequencing captured expressed TCRB transcripts. Clones were read by immunoSEQ multiplex PCR, and TCRdb kept only the in-frame ones, dropping some. This table holds fewer than 650,000 clones, 15% to 19% found once. Sequencing was carried out using naive CD4+ T cells from blood. These receptors were obtained from a man between 18 and 35 years old in good health.

The CDR3 DNA reads as TGCGCCAGCAGCCAAGAGATAACGGGGGTCGGGAATACGCAGTATTTT. This gives the protein CASSQEITGVGNTQYF. This sequence joins TRBV4-3 and TRBJ2-3; TRBD2 might be the D (6 bases). This CDR3 comprises 16 residues. V was pared by 0 bases and J by 7 bases, with 17 bases between. Germline V gene sequence: CDR1 LGHNA, CDR2 YSLEER.

The chain has TRBV18 and TRBJ2-1; tentatively, D is TRBD1 (6 bases). This CDR3 is 15 amino acids long. Deletions cut 6 bases from V and 3 bases from J, with 15 bases between. Germline assignment: CDR1 KGHSH and CDR2 LQKENI. The CDR3 DNA follows: TGTGCCAGCTCGCCCATCGGACAGAGCTACAATGAGCAGTTCTTC. Translation gives CASSPIGQSYNEQFF.

In this sample, this clone turned up a few times. The chain carries TRBV5-6 and TRBJ2-7; D remains ambiguous. The V end lost 4 bases, the J end lost 0 bases, and 14 bases lay between the germline ends. This CDR3 has 15 amino acids. In germline, CDR1 is SGHDT, CDR2 YYEEEE. In DNA, the CDR3 is TGTGCCAGCAGCGGGCTGATGAGGAGCTCCTACGAGCAGTACTTC. Protein: CASSGLMRSSYEQYF. The complete variable domain, with remaining parts taken from reference TRBV5-6 and TRBJ2-7, reads DAGVTQSPTHLIKTRGQQVTLRCSPKSGHDTVSWYQQALGQGPQFIFQYYEEEERQRGNFPDRFSGHQFPNYSSELNVNALLLGDSALYLCASSGLMRSSYEQYFGPGTRLTVT.

In this sample, this clone turned up a few times. The rearrangement links TRBV7-9 to TRBJ2-7; 7 bases match TRBD1. Germline trimming cut 5 bases from V and 3 bases from J; bases unmatched to any gene: 7. The CDR3 spans 14 residues. Germline V gene sequence: CDR1 SEHNR, CDR2 FQNEAQ (reference sequence). CDR3 residues: CASSPKTGLYEQYF. DNA of the CDR3: TGTGCCAGCAGCCCTAAGACAGGGCTCTACGAGCAGTACTTC.

This clone was counted between two and nine times. The V and J genes are TRBV5-1 and TRBJ2-7; D possibly corresponds to TRBD2 (5 bases). The V end lost 3 bases, the J end lost 6 bases, and 16 bases lay between the germline ends. Germline CDR1 SGHRS, CDR2 YFSETQ. This CDR3 region has 14 residues. The DNA for the CDR3 is TGCGCCAGCAGCTCACCTCGGAGGCAAGGCGAGCAGTACTTC. This gives the protein CASSSPRRQGEQYF.

This clone was recorded a few times. The chain links TRBV9 to TRBJ2-1; D not resolved. This CDR3 is built from 11 residues. Germline CDR1 reads SGDLS; CDR2 reads YYNGEE. V was trimmed by 1 base and J by 7 bases, leaving 3 bases between them. The CDR3 nucleotides read TGTGCCAGCAGCGTAATGAATGAGCAGTTCTTC. Translated, it gives CASSVMNEQFF.

The rearrangement joins TRBV18 to TRBJ2-2; no definite D call. Germline V gives CDR1 KGHSH, CDR2 LQKENI. The length of the CDR3 is 17 residues. Trimming took 3 bases from V and 1 from J, leaving 15 bases between them. The CDR3 spells CASSPSVGSLNTGELFF. CDR3 coding DNA: TGTGCCAGCTCACCGAGTGTGGGATCCCTGAACACCGGGGAGCTGTTTTTT.

The chain uses TRBV18 and TRBJ1-1; D might be TRBD1 (5 bases). V was cut by 2 bases and J by 0 bases, with 13 bases left in between. Germline V gene lookup returns CDR1 KGHSH and CDR2 LQKENI. The CDR3 has 16 amino acids. The CDR3 loop is CASSPYGSGMNTEAFF. CDR3 sequence (DNA): TGTGCCAGCTCACCATATGGGTCAGGGATGAACACTGAAGCTTTCTTT. Complete variable domain (other parts from reference TRBV18 and TRBJ1-1): NAGVMQNPRHLVRRRGQEARLRCSPMKGHSHVYWYRQLPEEGLKFMVYLQKENIIDESGMPKERFSAEFPKEGPSILRIQQVVRGDSAAYFCASSPYGSGMNTEAFFGQGTRLTVV.

The chain has TRBV13 and TRBJ2-7, with 7 bases matching TRBD2. Germline CDR1 reads PRHDT; CDR2 reads FYEKMQ (reference sequence). The V and J ends lost 4 bases and 2 bases, in that order; junction bases with no gene match: 11. This CDR3 comprises 16 residues. DNA for the CDR3: TGTGCCAGCAGCTCGGACCGGAGCGGGACGGCCTACGAGCAGTACTTC. It codes for CASSSDRSGTAYEQYF.

V gene TRBV30 combines with J gene TRBJ1-3, with D hard to call. Per the germline V gene, CDR1 is GTSNPN and CDR2 is SVGIG (reference sequence). The CDR3 extends over 13 amino acids. Trimming took 2 bases from V and 4 from J, leaving 9 bases between them. The DNA for the CDR3 is TGTGCCTGGAGTCGCACAGAAGGAAACACCATATATTTT. Its protein is CAWSRTEGNTIYF.

CDR3 region: CASSYYASGGNEQFF. The DNA of the CDR3 is TGTGCCAGCAGTTACTATGCTAGCGGTGGGAATGAGCAGTTCTTC. V usage is TRBV6-5 and J usage is TRBJ2-1; 7 bases agree with TRBD2. The CDR3 is made up of 15 amino acids. J lost 7 bases, V lost 1 base, and 7 bases had no gene match. Germline V gives CDR1 MNHEY, CDR2 SVGAGI.

This clone was counted only a few times. The chain has TRBV7-9 and TRBJ2-3; 10 nucleotides match TRBD1. V trimming: 3 bases; J trimming: 1 base; junction bases outside the gene matches: 13. The CDR3 has 19 amino acids. Germline lookup yields CDR1 SEHNR and CDR2 FQNEAQ (reference sequence). The CDR3, as DNA: TGTGCCAGCAGCTTCGGACAGGGGGGTTCTATGGCTGGCACAGATACGCAGTATTTT. Translating gives CASSFGQGGSMAGTDTQYF.

V is TRBV7-6 and J is TRBJ1-2; perhaps TRBD1 as D (5 bases). CDR1 and CDR2 (germline): SGHVS, FNYEAQ. This CDR3 has 12 amino acids. Trimming stripped 1 base from V and 8 bases from J, with 8 bases between. The CDR3 bases are TGTGCCAGCAGCTTAGTAGGGGAGGGCTACACCTTC. This gives the protein CASSLVGEGYTF. The whole variable domain, remainder taken from reference TRBV7-6 and TRBJ1-2, is GAGVSQSPRYKVTKRGQDVALRCDPISGHVSLYWYRQALGQGPEFLTYFNYEAQQDKSGLPNDRFSAERPEGSISTLTIQRTEQRDSAMYRCASSLVGEGYTFGSGTRLTVV.

The sample holds a few counts of this clone. The chain has TRBV19 and TRBJ2-7; the D gene is possibly TRBD1 (6 bases). Germline V gives CDR1 LNHDA, CDR2 SQIVND (reference sequence). The germline V and J ends were trimmed by 5 bases and 8 bases, with 13 bases remaining between them. This CDR3 contains 12 residues. The CDR3 reads CASSLTGLKQYF. CDR3 nucleotide sequence: TGTGCCAGTAGTTTGACAGGTCTCAAGCAGTACTTC. Complete variable domain (other parts from reference TRBV19 and TRBJ2-7): DGGITQSPKYLFRKEGQNVTLSCEQNLNHDAMYWYRQDPGQGLRLIYYSQIVNDFQKGDIAEGYSVSREKKESFPLTVTSAQKNPTAFYLCASSLTGLKQYFGPGTRLTVT.

In its sample, this clone was seen once. The rearrangement uses TRBV5-4 and TRBJ2-7, with TRBD1 identical over 8 bases. Germline-derived CDR1 and CDR2 are SGHNT and YYREEE (reference sequence). The CDR3 extends over 16 amino acids. V lost 3 bases to trimming and J lost 3 bases; unmatched junction nucleotides: 11. The DNA of the CDR3 is TGTGCCAGCAGCTGGTTACCCGGACAGGGAGGCTACGAGCAGTACTTC. It specifies CASSWLPGQGGYEQYF.

This clone has just a few counts. The genes are TRBV21-1 and TRBJ2-7; TRBD2 is the table's D call and was not checked against the DNA. TRBV21-1 is annotated as a pseudogene. The CDR3 consists of 17 residues. CDR3 protein: CASSKAEAGARSGEQYF. The CDR3, as DNA: TGTGCCAGCAGCAAAGCGGAAGCGGGAGCACGGTCCGGCGAGCAGTACTTC.